This T cell receptor beta chain was documented in a study of HIV-infected patients and healthy controls. Broader study findings: HIV-infected patients and controls differed significantly in mean usage of eight alpha and eight beta V genes. Only sixteen HIV-infected individuals were processed, a major limit on how widely findings apply.

All unsorted peripheral T cells were captured because whole blood was used without fractionation. This clonotype was observed at least ten times. Its antigen is unknown. 500 ng RNA was reverse transcribed with alpha and beta constant-region primers. Separate chain-specific third strand synthesis with multiplexing indices produced the alpha and beta libraries. All rearrangements within a chain used one primer pair; cDNA molecules carried barcodes. Two random hexamers, added before amplification and joined, formed each molecule's 12-nucleotide barcode. From the 5' RACE reads, TCRdb called clonotypes with MiXCR, one entry per CDR3 protein. The sample holds roughly 16,000 distinct CDR3 sequences; around 5.5% are singletons and the top ten take 1.9%. Germline V lookup: CDR1 SEHNR, CDR2 FQNEAQ (reference sequence). V dropped 5 bases and J dropped 7 bases, with 24 bases sitting between them. CDR3 length: 17 amino acids.

This sequence was found in an adult in good health. The genes are TRBV7-9 and TRBJ2-1; D is perhaps TRBD2 (7 bases). Sequenced material: blood. Here the CDR3 DNA reads TGTGCCAGCAGCCAAGGAGGACTGGCGGGGGCTGCGAATGAGCAGTTCTTC. It yields the protein CASSQGGLAGAANEQFF.